The rows below give T cell receptor beta chains drawn from one sample of a study of CD8+ T cells in alopecia areata. Clones were sequenced by immunoSEQ multiplex PCR, and TCRdb holds only the in-frame ones, with some missing. The sample contains some 150,000 clones, less than 65% of which appear only once. The sample in question was CD8+ T cells sorted from blood, obtained at week 0. Receptors originate from a human donor with alopecia areata. CDR3s include the opening cysteine and the closing phenylalanine or tryptophan. A D gene is named only where the DNA matches it firmly. Some rows have no size entry. The others give once, few or many, or a class for an expanded clone.

d_call	clone_size	j_call	v_call	cdr3_aa	cdr3_nt
TRBD1	.	TRBJ2-7	TRBV27	CATSPGQGYEQYF	TGTGCCACCTCCCCGGGACAGGGATACGAGCAGTACTTC
.	.	TRBJ2-2	TRBV7-3	CASSHSEGGVAGELFF	TGTGCCAGCAGCCACTCCGAGGGAGGCGTAGCCGGGGAGCTGTTTTTT
.	once	TRBJ1-6	TRBV6-6	CAGSFVEGASNSPLHF	TGTGCCGGCAGTTTCGTGGAAGGGGCATCGAATTCACCCCTCCACTTT
.	few	TRBJ2-3	TRBV27	CASSTQVSSTDTQYF	TGTGCCAGCAGTACCCAAGTATCTAGCACAGATACGCAGTATTTT
.	.	TRBJ2-5	TRBV25-1	CASSPPEGSQETQYF	TGTGCCAGCAGTCCCCCCGAGGGCAGTCAAGAGACCCAGTACTTC
.	.	TRBJ2-7	TRBV29-1	CSVLPQGRYEQYF	TGCAGCGTCCTACCCCAGGGTCGTTACGAGCAGTACTTC
TRBD1	few	TRBJ2-7	TRBV15	CATTPRGQGSYEQYF	TGTGCCACCACCCCAAGGGGGCAAGGCTCCTACGAGCAGTACTTC
.	.	TRBJ2-7	TRBV7-9	CASRGGTYEQYF	TGTGCCAGCAGGGGGGGAACCTACGAGCAGTACTTC
.	few	TRBJ2-2	TRBV15	CATGVSNTGELFF	TGTGCCACGGGCGTGTCGAACACCGGGGAGCTGTTTTTT
.	few	TRBJ2-7	TRBV5-6	CASNRRRGSHEQYF	TGTGCCAGCAACCGACGTCGGGGTAGCCACGAGCAGTACTTC
.	.	TRBJ1-2	TRBV30	CAWRFGDYGYTF	TGTGCCTGGAGATTTGGAGACTATGGCTACACCTTC
.	.	TRBJ2-7	TRBV7-9	CASSSKGPTYEQYF	TGTGCCAGCAGCTCCAAGGGCCCGACTTACGAGCAGTACTTC
TRBD2	.	TRBJ2-5	TRBV27	CATSRGGETQYF	TGTGCCACCAGCCGGGGGGGAGAGACCCAGTACTTC
.	few	TRBJ1-2	TRBV13	CASSMGRNGYTF	TGTGCCAGCAGCATGGGGCGAAATGGCTACACCTTC
.	.	TRBJ1-2	TRBV23-1	CASSRPANFGGYTF	TGCGCCAGCAGTCGCCCAGCCAACTTCGGTGGCTACACCTTC
.	.	TRBJ1-2	TRBV30	CAWRSVLRGYGYTF	TGTGCCTGGAGATCTGTTCTAAGGGGGTATGGCTACACCTTC
TRBD2	.	TRBJ2-6	TRBV7-9	CASSLAGDYLSGANVLTF	TGTGCCAGCAGCTTAGCGGGGGACTATCTCTCTGGGGCCAACGTCCTGACTTTC
.	.	TRBJ1-2	TRBV4-3	CASSQDYREYGYTF	TGCGCCAGCAGCCAAGATTATCGGGAGTATGGCTACACCTTC
.	.	TRBJ1-1	TRBV4-3	CASSPGAANTEAFF	TGCGCCAGCAGCCCCGGGGCAGCGAACACTGAAGCTTTCTTT
.	.	TRBJ1-1	TRBV27	CASSLTTRTEAFF	TGTGCCAGCAGTCTCACGACTAGGACTGAAGCTTTCTTT
.	.	TRBJ2-1	TRBV7-8	CASSLARGAEQFF	TGTGCCAGCAGCTTAGCGAGGGGGGCGGAGCAGTTCTTC
TRBD1	once	TRBJ1-2	TRBV30	CAWSQEGAGGYTF	TGTGCCTGGAGTCAAGAGGGGGCAGGGGGCTACACCTTC
.	.	TRBJ2-7	TRBV29-1	CSVEDLKSGSSYEQYF	TGCAGCGTTGAAGATCTAAAATCGGGCAGCTCCTACGAGCAGTACTTC
.	.	TRBJ2-7	TRBV7-2	CASSLDWNNYEQYF	TGTGCCAGCAGCTTAGACTGGAACAACTACGAGCAGTACTTC
.	.	TRBJ2-1	TRBV30	CAWNRGAGNEKFF	TGTGCCTGGAACCGGGGGGCCGGGAATGAAAAGTTCTTC
TRBD1	.	TRBJ1-2	TRBV29-1	CSVLSPEQGASGYTF	TGCAGCGTTCTGTCCCCCGAACAGGGGGCGTCGGGCTACACCTTC
TRBD1	few	TRBJ1-5	TRBV7-6	CASSLEQGGQPQHF	TGTGCCAGCAGCTTAGAACAGGGGGGTCAGCCCCAGCATTTT
.	few	TRBJ2-7	TRBV25-1	CASSDGWGSSEQYF	TGTGCCAGCAGTGATGGGTGGGGGTCCTCCGAGCAGTACTTC
TRBD2	few	TRBJ2-7	TRBV27	CARLAYTYEQYF	TGTGCCAGACTAGCGTACACCTACGAGCAGTACTTC
TRBD1	.	TRBJ2-5	TRBV7-9	CASSLDRNAGAQYF	TGTGCCAGCAGCTTGGACAGGAATGCTGGGGCCCAGTACTTC
TRBD1	few	TRBJ1-1	TRBV12-5	CASGLYDREGAFF	TGTGCTAGTGGTTTGTACGACAGGGAAGGAGCTTTCTTT
TRBD1	few	TRBJ2-2	TRBV29-1	CSVPHTRQGGTGELFF	TGCAGCGTCCCTCACACCAGACAGGGGGGTACCGGGGAGCTGTTTTTT
TRBD1	.	TRBJ1-1	TRBV23-1	CASSQGQGNAEAFF	TGCGCCAGCAGTCAAGGACAGGGGAACGCTGAAGCTTTCTTT
TRBD1	.	TRBJ1-2	TRBV30	CAWSVSSSGGRGYTF	TGTGCCTGGAGTGTAAGCAGTTCAGGGGGCAGAGGCTACACCTTC
TRBD1	.	TRBJ2-7	TRBV30	CAWTPGTGSEQYF	TGTGCCTGGACCCCCGGGACAGGCAGCGAGCAGTACTTC
TRBD1	few	TRBJ2-7	TRBV27	CASSPTGEQQYF	TGTGCCAGCAGCCCAACAGGGGAGCAGCAGTACTTC
TRBD2	.	TRBJ2-2	TRBV10-2	CASSSGGSGELFF	TGCGCCAGCAGTTCCGGGGGGTCCGGGGAGCTGTTTTTT
TRBD2	.	TRBJ2-3	TRBV7-7	CASSFASGGTDTQYF	TGTGCCAGCAGCTTCGCTAGCGGGGGCACAGATACGCAGTATTTT
TRBD1	.	TRBJ2-1	TRBV14	CASSRPGTGFEQFF	TGTGCCAGCAGCCGTCCCGGGACAGGGTTCGAGCAGTTCTTC
.	.	TRBJ2-3	TRBV9	CASSSVTDTQYF	TGTGCCAGCAGCTCCGTCACAGATACGCAGTATTTT
.	.	TRBJ2-7	TRBV27	CASSSVGPVYEQYF	TGTGCCAGCAGTTCAGTGGGACCAGTCTACGAGCAGTACTTC
.	few	TRBJ2-1	TRBV15	CATSRGRTEQFF	TGTGCCACCAGCAGGGGTCGGACCGAGCAGTTCTTC
.	few	TRBJ1-2	TRBV7-6	CASSLGDGNNYGYTF	TGTGCCAGCAGCTTAGGGGACGGGAATAACTATGGCTACACCTTC
.	.	TRBJ2-7	TRBV5-1	CASLGDSPLPHF	TGCGCCAGCTTGGGAGACAGCCCCCTCCCTCACTTC
TRBD1	.	TRBJ1-1	TRBV4-3	CASSQDRTGTREAFF	TGCGCCAGCAGCCAAGACCGGACAGGCACTAGGGAAGCTTTCTTT